This TCR beta chain is from a study of control samples from healthy donors and cancer patients. The V gene's germline CDR1 is ENHRY and CDR2 SYGVKD. CDR3 length equals 15 residues. V lost 2 bases, J lost 2 bases, and 10 bases lay in between. Assay used: immunoSEQ multiplex PCR; TCRdb lists only in-frame clones, some missing. The table shows 150,000 to 200,000 clones, with almost 90% occurring only once. The J gene is TRBJ1-3, the V gene TRBV10-3; D ambiguous. The sample was blood. The source is a woman in her forties or fifties in good health. The CDR3: CAISEPNGAGNTIYF. The DNA for the CDR3 is TGTGCCATCAGTGAGCCCAATGGGGCTGGAAACACCATATATTTT.